A single T cell receptor beta chain is shown here with its context. The source of the sample is a study of blood T cell repertoires in COVID-19. Whole-study context: From the United States, Italy and Spain came samples of acute and convalescent COVID-19.

Using immunoSEQ multiplex PCR, the repertoire was profiled, and TCRdb retains in-frame clones only, with some absent. The sample has approximately 180,000 clones; 75% to 95% are singletons. This CDR3 has 14 residues. Trimming pared 3 bases from V and 6 bases from J, leaving 12 bases between. Germline lookup yields CDR1 SGHVS and CDR2 FNYEAQ. The receptor was isolated from a man between 50 and 59 years old with acute or convalescent COVID-19. The sequenced sample was peripheral blood. The genes are TRBV7-6 and TRBJ1-3; no definite D call. CDR3 DNA: TGTGCCAGCAGCTTCCGAGGGAGAGAAAACACCATATATTTT. Translated: CASSFRGRENTIYF.